A selection of T cell receptor beta chains follows, all from one sample in a study of blood T cells in healthy people across ages. In TCRdb, the 5' RACE reads were re-called with MiXCR into one record per CDR3 protein. This table has some 790,000 distinct CDR3 sequences, under 35% appearing once. The material sequenced was blood. The receptors here all came from an elderly woman in good health. The CDR3 runs from the conserved cysteine through the conserved F or W. The order of the fields is D gene, J gene, V gene, clone size, CDR3 DNA, CDR3 protein. A D gene is named only where the DNA matches it firmly. Size values are once, few and many counts, or a class for expanded clones, and some rows have none.

>NA|TRBJ2-7|TRBV29-1|many
TGCAGCGTTGAAAAGGGCCGCGAGCAGTACTTC
CSVEKGREQYF
>NA|TRBJ2-1|TRBV6-5|many
TGTGCCAGCCGTCGGGTGAGCAACTCCTACAATGAGCAGTTCTTC
CASRRVSNSYNEQFF
>TRBD1|TRBJ1-1|TRBV18|NA
TGTGCCAGCTCACCACCAGAGAAACAGGGGAGAACTGAAGCTTTCTTT
CASSPPEKQGRTEAFF
>NA|TRBJ2-7|TRBV5-6|NA
TGTGCCAGCAGCTTGGCAGGGGCGGGTGGGGGCTACGAGCAGTACTTC
CASSLAGAGGGYEQYF
>TRBD2|TRBJ2-1|TRBV15|many
TGTGCCACCAGCAGACGGGCTAGCGGGGGGGCAAATGAGCAGTTCTTC
CATSRRASGGANEQFF
>NA|TRBJ2-4|TRBV15|once
TGTGCCACCAGCAGCTACGGGACGGCCAAAAACATTCAGTACTTC
CATSSYGTAKNIQYF
>NA|TRBJ2-3|TRBV12-3/TRBV12-4|few
TGTGCCAGCAGTTTTGGAGGGATACCAGATACGCAGTATTTT
CASSFGGIPDTQYF
>TRBD2|TRBJ2-5|TRBV28|many
TGTGCCAGCAGGGGGTTTCGGACTAGCGGGGGCTGGGAGACCCAGTACTTC
CASRGFRTSGGWETQYF
>NA|TRBJ1-2|TRBV15|few
TGTGCCACCAGCACAGGCCAGAGGGGCGGCTACACCTTC
CATSTGQRGGYTF
>TRBD1|TRBJ1-4|TRBV28|NA
TGTGCCAGCACCACGACCGGGACAGGGTTTGGAAAACTGTTTTTT
CASTTTGTGFGKLFF
>TRBD1|TRBJ1-2|TRBV20-1|NA
TGCAGTGCCGCGCCCGACAGGGTTCACACTAACTATGGCTACACCTTC
CSAAPDRVHTNYGYTF
>TRBD1|TRBJ1-5|TRBV19|NA
TGTGCCAGTAGTACCCCGGGACAGGGGCGATGGAATCAGCCCCAGCATTTT
CASSTPGQGRWNQPQHF
>NA|TRBJ2-5|TRBV7-2|many
TGTGCCAGCAGCTTAGCGGGGGGCGCAGAGACCCAGTACTTC
CASSLAGGAETQYF
>TRBD2|TRBJ2-4|TRBV6-5|NA
TGTGCCAGCAGTTACTCTCGGACTAGCGGGGGTAACATTCAGTACTTC
CASSYSRTSGGNIQYF
>TRBD1|TRBJ1-2|TRBV7-2|NA
TGTGCCAGCAGCTTAGTTTGGACAGGGGGCGACTATGGCTACACCTTC
CASSLVWTGGDYGYTF
>NA|TRBJ2-1|TRBV10-3|NA
TGTGCCATCACGGGGTCGCAGTCATACAATGAGCAGTTCTTC
CAITGSQSYNEQFF
>NA|TRBJ1-3|TRBV12-3/TRBV12-4|NA
TGTGCCAGCAGTCCTGCAGGGACCTCTGGAAACACCATATATTTT
CASSPAGTSGNTIYF
>TRBD1|TRBJ2-7|TRBV29-1|many
TGCAGCGTTGAAGGGGTCGGCGGGACAGGGCAGTACTTC
CSVEGVGGTGQYF
>NA|TRBJ2-3|TRBV6-1|many
TGTGCCAGCAGTCTTAATACGCAGTATTTT
CASSLNTQYF
>NA|TRBJ1-1|TRBV14|NA
TGTGCCAGCAGCCAAGGTCGGCACCTGAACACTGAAGCTTTCTTT
CASSQGRHLNTEAFF
>NA|TRBJ2-5|TRBV15|many
TGTGCCACCAGCAGAGATTTTGGGCAAGAGACCCAGTACTTC
CATSRDFGQETQYF
>NA|TRBJ1-2|TRBV6-5|few
TGTGCCAGCAGTGGCCTGGGATATTATGGCTACACCTTC
CASSGLGYYGYTF
>NA|TRBJ2-5|TRBV21-1|many
TGTGCCAGCTCGTTCACCGACAGGGGGCGGGAGACCCAGTACTTC
CASSFTDRGRETQYF
>NA|TRBJ2-3|TRBV5-1|few
TGCGCCAGCAGCTTGGGGCCGGGACTCGCCACAGATACGCAGTATTTT
CASSLGPGLATDTQYF
>TRBD1|TRBJ1-6|TRBV5-1|NA
TGCGCCAGCAGCTTGGCCGCAGGGGGCTCTTCACCCCTCCACTTT
CASSLAAGGSSPLHF
>NA|TRBJ2-7|TRBV11-2|many
TGTGCCAGCAGCCCTAACGCGGGGAGATCTACCTACGAGCAGTACTTC
CASSPNAGRSTYEQYF
>NA|TRBJ1-2|TRBV20-1|NA
TGCAGTGCTAGAGGAGGGTTCGATAGAGGCGACACCTTC
CSARGGFDRGDTF
>NA|TRBJ2-7|TRBV18|many
TGTGCCAGCTCACCAGACACAAACTCCTACGAGCAGTACTTC
CASSPDTNSYEQYF
>TRBD1|TRBJ2-2|TRBV18|once
TGTGCCAGCTCACCAGATCAGGGGGCATTGGAGCTGTTTTTT
CASSPDQGALELFF
>NA|TRBJ2-7|TRBV20-1|few
TGCAGTGCTAGGAATAGCTACGAGCAGTACTTC
CSARNSYEQYF
>NA|TRBJ2-7|TRBV10-3|many
TGTGCCATCAGTGACCCTCAGGGTTTTGACGAGCAGTACTTC
CAISDPQGFDEQYF
>NA|TRBJ1-2|TRBV21-1|NA
TGTGCCAGCAGCAAAGACAGGGGGGGGTTAAACTATGGCTACACCTTC
CASSKDRGGLNYGYTF
>NA|TRBJ1-2|TRBV28|NA
TGTGCCAGCAGTTTACTTGTCGGGGGACACTATGGCTACACCTTC
CASSLLVGGHYGYTF
>TRBD2|TRBJ2-3|TRBV7-2|many
TGTGCCAGCAGCTCTCTAGCGGGGGTTAGCACAGATACGCAGTATTTT
CASSSLAGVSTDTQYF
>NA|TRBJ1-1|TRBV4-2|many
TGTGCCAGCAGCCAATCCACGGAACAGGGTGAAGCTTTCTTT
CASSQSTEQGEAFF
>NA|TRBJ2-1|TRBV6-6|many
TGTGCCAGCAGGAGCCGGGGGCCCAGCTCCTACAATGAGCAGTTCTTC
CASRSRGPSSYNEQFF
>NA|TRBJ2-1|TRBV12-3/TRBV12-4|NA
TGTACCAGCAGCCAAACCGGGACACCCTACAATGAGCAGTTCTTC
CTSSQTGTPYNEQFF
>NA|TRBJ2-7|TRBV5-1|many
TGCGCCAGCAGGCACAACTCGCTCTCCTACGAGCAGTACTTC
CASRHNSLSYEQYF
>NA|TRBJ2-7|TRBV6-2/TRBV6-3|few
TGTGCCAGCAGTTATTCCCAGGTTCACGAGCAGTACTTC
CASSYSQVHEQYF
>NA|TRBJ1-2|TRBV25-1|NA
TGTGCCAGCAGGAGTTCAGGGACGAGCTATGGCTACACCTTC
CASRSSGTSYGYTF
>NA|TRBJ2-1|TRBV12-3/TRBV12-4|many
TGTGCCAGCAGTCCGGGGGGCAGGGGCTCCTACAATGAGCAGTTCTTC
CASSPGGRGSYNEQFF
>TRBD2|TRBJ2-3|TRBV13|many
TGTGCCAGCAGCTTCCGGACTAGCGGCCTATCCCTTACGCAGTATTTT
CASSFRTSGLSLTQYF
>NA|TRBJ1-4|TRBV5-1|many
TGCGCCAGCAGCTTGGGAGGCGGTCCAGGTGAAAAACTGTTTTTT
CASSLGGGPGEKLFF
>TRBD1|TRBJ2-5|TRBV4-1|many
TGCGCCAGCAGCGGAACGGGGACAGGGGGCCGGGAGACCCAGTACTTC
CASSGTGTGGRETQYF
>NA|TRBJ1-1|TRBV7-2|many
TGTGCCAGCAGTGCGACCGTGAACACTGAAGCTTTCTTT
CASSATVNTEAFF
>TRBD1|TRBJ2-7|TRBV5-6|NA
TGTGCCAGCAGCTTTGTCTCGGGACAGGCTTACAATGAGCAGTACTTC
CASSFVSGQAYNEQYF
>NA|TRBJ1-2|TRBV3-1|NA
TGTGCCAACAGCCATGGGGGTGAAGGAATGGGAGGCTACACCTTC
CANSHGGEGMGGYTF
>TRBD2|TRBJ2-1|TRBV3-1|NA
TGTGCCAGCAGCCATCGGGGACTAGCGGTTCATTTCCAGTTCTTC
CASSHRGLAVHFQFF
>NA|TRBJ2-3|TRBV19|few
TGTGCCAGTAGTAACGGACGGAGACAATGGGATACGCAGTATTTT
CASSNGRRQWDTQYF
>NA|TRBJ2-2|TRBV7-9|few
TGTGCCAGCAGCCCAAGTCCGAACACCGGGGAGCTGTTTTTT
CASSPSPNTGELFF
>TRBD1|TRBJ2-2|TRBV14|NA
TGTGCCAGCAGCTCACAGGGGTTGGACACCGGGGAGCTGTTTTTT
CASSSQGLDTGELFF
>NA|TRBJ2-2|TRBV27|NA
TGTGCCAGCAGTCCATCACCCCAGGGTTCGAGGGAGCTGTTTTTT
CASSPSPQGSRELFF
>TRBD1|TRBJ2-5|TRBV20-1|NA
TGCAGTGCGGGAAGGGGGGACAGGGAGACCCAGTACTTC
CSAGRGDRETQYF
>NA|TRBJ2-5|TRBV5-5|NA
TGTGCCAGCACCCTTGACGTGGGCTGGAGAGCGGAAAAAGAGACCCAGTACTTC
CASTLDVGWRAEKETQYF